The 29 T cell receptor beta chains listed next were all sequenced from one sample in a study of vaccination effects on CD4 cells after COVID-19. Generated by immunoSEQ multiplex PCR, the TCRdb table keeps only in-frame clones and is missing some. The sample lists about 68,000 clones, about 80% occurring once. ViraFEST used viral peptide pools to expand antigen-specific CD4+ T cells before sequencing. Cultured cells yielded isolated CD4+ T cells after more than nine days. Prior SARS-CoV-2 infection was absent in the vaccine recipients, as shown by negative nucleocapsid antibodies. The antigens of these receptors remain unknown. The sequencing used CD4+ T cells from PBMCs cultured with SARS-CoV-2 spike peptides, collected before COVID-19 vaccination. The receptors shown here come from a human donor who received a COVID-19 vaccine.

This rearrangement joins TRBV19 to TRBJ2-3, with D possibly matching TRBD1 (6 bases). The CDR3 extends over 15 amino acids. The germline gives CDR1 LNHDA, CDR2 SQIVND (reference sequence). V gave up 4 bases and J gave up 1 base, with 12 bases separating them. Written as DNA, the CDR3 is TGTGCCAGTAGTAAACAGGGAGTAGGCACAGATACGCAGTATTTT. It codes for CASSKQGVGTDTQYF.

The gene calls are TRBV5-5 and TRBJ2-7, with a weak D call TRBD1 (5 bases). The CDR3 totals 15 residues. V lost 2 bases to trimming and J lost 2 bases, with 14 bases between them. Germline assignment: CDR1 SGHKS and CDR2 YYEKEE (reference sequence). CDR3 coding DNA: TGTGCCAGCAGCTTCAGGGTAGGTAAGACCTACGAGCAGTACGTC. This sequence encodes CASSFRVGKTYEQYV.

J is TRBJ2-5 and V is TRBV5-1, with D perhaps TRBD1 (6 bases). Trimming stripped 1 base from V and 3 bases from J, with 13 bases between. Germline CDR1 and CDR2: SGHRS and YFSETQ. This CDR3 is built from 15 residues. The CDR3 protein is CASSLSPGQEETQYF. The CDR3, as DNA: TGCGCCAGCAGCTTGTCCCCGGGACAAGAAGAGACCCAGTACTTC.

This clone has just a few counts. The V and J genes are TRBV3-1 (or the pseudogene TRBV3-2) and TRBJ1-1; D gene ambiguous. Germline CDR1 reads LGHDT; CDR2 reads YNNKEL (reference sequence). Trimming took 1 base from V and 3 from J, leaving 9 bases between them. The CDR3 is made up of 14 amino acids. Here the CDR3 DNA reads TGTGCCAGCAGCCAAGCAGGTTTTGACACTGAAGCTTTCTTT. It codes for CASSQAGFDTEAFF.

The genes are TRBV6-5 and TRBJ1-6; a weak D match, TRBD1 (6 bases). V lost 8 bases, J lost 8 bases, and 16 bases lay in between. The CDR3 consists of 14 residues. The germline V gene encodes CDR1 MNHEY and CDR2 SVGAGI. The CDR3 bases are TGTGCCAGCCGGAGGACAGTAGGAGATTCACCCCTCCACTTT. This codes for CASRRTVGDSPLHF.

CDR3 region: CASSRTGERKDQPQHF. The CDR3 DNA follows: TGTGCCAGCAGCCGGACAGGGGAGCGAAAGGATCAGCCCCAGCATTTT. The chain is built from TRBV7-8 and TRBJ1-5, with TRBD1 identical over 9 bases. This CDR3 contains 16 residues. The V and J ends lost 5 bases and 5 bases, in that order; junction bases with no gene match: 10. The V gene's germline CDR1 is SGHVS and CDR2 FQNEAQ. The full variable domain, rest sourced from reference TRBV7-8 and TRBJ1-5, is GAGVSQSPRYKVAKRGQDVALRCDPISGHVSLFWYQQALGQGPEFLTYFQNEAQLDKSGLPSDRFFAERPEGSVSTLKIQRTQQEDSAVYLCASSRTGERKDQPQHFGDGTRLSIL.

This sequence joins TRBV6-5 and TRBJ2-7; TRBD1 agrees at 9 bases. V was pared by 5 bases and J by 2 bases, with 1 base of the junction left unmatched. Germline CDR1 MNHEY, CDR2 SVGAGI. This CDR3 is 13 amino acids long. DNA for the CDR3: TGTGCCAGCAGTAGGGACAGGGCCTACGAGCAGTACGTC. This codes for CASSRDRAYEQYV.

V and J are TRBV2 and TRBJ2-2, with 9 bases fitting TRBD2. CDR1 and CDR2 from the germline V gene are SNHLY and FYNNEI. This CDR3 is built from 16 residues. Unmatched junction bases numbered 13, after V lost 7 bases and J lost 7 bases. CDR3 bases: TGTGCCAGCACCGGAGGAGCGGGGGGACCCCTCGGGGAGCTGTTTTTT. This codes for CASTGGAGGPLGELFF.

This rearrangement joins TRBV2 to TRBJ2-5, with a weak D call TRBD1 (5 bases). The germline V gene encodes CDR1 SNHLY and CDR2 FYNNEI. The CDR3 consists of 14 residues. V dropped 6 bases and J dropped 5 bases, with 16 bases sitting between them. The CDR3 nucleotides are TGTGCCAGCAGGGAAAGGTCAGGGAAGGAGACCCAGTACTTC. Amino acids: CASRERSGKETQYF.

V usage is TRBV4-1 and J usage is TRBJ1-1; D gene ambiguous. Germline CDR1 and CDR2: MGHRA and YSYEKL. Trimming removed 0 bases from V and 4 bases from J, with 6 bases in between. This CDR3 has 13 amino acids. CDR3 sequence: CASSQDYSTEAFF. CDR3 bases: TGCGCCAGCAGCCAAGATTACAGCACTGAAGCTTTCTTT.

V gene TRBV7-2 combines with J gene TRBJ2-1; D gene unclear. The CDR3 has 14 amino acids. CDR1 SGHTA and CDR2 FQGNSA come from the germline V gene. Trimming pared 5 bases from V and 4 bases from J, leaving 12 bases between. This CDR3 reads CASSHDWGYNEQFF. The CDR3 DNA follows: TGTGCCAGCAGCCACGATTGGGGATACAATGAGCAGTTCTTC. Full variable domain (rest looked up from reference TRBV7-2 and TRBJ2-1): GAGVSQSPSNKVTEKGKDVELRCDPISGHTALYWYRQSLGQGLEFLIYFQGNSAPDKSGLPSDRFSAERTGGSVSTLTIQRTQQEDSAVYLCASSHDWGYNEQFFGPGTRLTVL.

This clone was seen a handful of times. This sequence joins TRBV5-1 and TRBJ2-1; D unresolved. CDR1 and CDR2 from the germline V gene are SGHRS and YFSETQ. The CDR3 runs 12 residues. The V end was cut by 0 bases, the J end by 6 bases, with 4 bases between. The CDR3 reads CASSLDFNEQFF. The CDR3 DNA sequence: TGCGCCAGCAGCTTGGATTTCAATGAGCAGTTCTTC. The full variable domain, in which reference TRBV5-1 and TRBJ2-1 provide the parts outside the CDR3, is KAGVTQTPRYLIKTRGQQVTLSCSPISGHRSVSWYQQTPGQGLQFLFEYFSETQRNKGNFPGRFSGRQFSNSRSEMNVSTLELGDSALYLCASSLDFNEQFFGPGTRLTVL.

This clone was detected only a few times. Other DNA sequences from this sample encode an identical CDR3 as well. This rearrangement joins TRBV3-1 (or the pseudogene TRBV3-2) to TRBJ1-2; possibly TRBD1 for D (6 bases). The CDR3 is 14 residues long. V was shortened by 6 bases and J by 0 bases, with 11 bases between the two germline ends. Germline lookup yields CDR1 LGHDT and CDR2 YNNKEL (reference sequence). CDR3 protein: CASRSQGANYGYTF. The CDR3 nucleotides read TGTGCCAGCAGATCACAGGGAGCTAACTATGGCTACACCTTC.

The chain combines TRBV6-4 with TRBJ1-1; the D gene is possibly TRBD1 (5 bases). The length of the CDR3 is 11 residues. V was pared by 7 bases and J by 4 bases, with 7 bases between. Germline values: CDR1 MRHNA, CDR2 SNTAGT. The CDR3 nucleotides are TGTGCCAGCAACGGGGGCACTGAAGCTTTCTTT. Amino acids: CASNGGTEAFF.

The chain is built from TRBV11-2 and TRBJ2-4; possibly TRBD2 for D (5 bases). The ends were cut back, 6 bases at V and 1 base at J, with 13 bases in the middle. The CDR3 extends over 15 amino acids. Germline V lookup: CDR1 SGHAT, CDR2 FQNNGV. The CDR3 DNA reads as TGTGCCAGCAGTCAAATGAGGGTTGCCAAAAACATTCAGTACTTC. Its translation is CASSQMRVAKNIQYF.

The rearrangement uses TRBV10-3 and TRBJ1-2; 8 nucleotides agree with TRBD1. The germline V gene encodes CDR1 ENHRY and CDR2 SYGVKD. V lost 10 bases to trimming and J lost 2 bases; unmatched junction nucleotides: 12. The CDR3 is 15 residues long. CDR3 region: CATGTGTGGNYGYTF. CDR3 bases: TGTGCCACCGGTACCGGGACAGGAGGAAACTATGGCTACACCTTC.

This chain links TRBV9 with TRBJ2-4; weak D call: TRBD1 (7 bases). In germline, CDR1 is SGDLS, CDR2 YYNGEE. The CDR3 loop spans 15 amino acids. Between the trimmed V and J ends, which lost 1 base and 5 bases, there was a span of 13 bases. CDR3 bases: TGTGCCAGCAGCGTACGAGACAGGGAGGAAAACATTCAGTACTTC. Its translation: CASSVRDREENIQYF. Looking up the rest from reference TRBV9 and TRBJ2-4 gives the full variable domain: DSGVTQTPKHLITATGQRVTLRCSPRSGDLSVYWYQQSLDQGLQFLIQYYNGEERAKGNILERFSAQQFPDLHSELNLSSLELGDSALYFCASSVRDREENIQYFGAGTRLSVL.

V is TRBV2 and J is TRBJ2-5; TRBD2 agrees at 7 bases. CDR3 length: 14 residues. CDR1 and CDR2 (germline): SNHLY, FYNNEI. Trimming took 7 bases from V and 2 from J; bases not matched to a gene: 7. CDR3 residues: CASTGTNRQETQYF. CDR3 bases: TGTGCCAGCACCGGGACTAACCGACAAGAGACCCAGTACTTC. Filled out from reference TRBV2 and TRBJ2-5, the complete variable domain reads EPEVTQTPSHQVTQMGQEVILRCVPISNHLYFYWYRQILGQKVEFLVSFYNNEISEKSEIFDDQFSVERPDGSNFTLKIRSTKLEDSAMYFCASTGTNRQETQYFGPGTRLLVL.

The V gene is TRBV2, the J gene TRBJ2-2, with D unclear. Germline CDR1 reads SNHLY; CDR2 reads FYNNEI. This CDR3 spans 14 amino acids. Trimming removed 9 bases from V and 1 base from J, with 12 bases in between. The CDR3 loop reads CASTILENTGELFF. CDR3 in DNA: TGTGCCAGTACTATCCTGGAGAACACCGGGGAGCTGTTTTTT. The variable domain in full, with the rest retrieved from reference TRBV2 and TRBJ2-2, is EPEVTQTPSHQVTQMGQEVILRCVPISNHLYFYWYRQILGQKVEFLVSFYNNEISEKSEIFDDQFSVERPDGSNFTLKIRSTKLEDSAMYFCASTILENTGELFFGEGSRLTVL.

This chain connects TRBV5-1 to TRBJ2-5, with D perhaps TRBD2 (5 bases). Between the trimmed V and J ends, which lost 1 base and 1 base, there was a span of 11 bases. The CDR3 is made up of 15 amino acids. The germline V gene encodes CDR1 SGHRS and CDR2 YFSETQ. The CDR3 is CASSLLPAGQETQYF. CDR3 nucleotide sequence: TGCGCCAGCAGCTTGTTACCCGCGGGCCAAGAGACCCAGTACTTC.

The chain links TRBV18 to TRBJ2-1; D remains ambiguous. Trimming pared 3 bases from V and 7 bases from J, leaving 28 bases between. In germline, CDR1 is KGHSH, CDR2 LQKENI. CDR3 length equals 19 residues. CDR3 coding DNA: TGTGCCAGCTCACCTTCCTCGTACCCTCGGGCAGGCAATCCTAATGAGCAGTTCTTC. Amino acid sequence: CASSPSSYPRAGNPNEQFF.

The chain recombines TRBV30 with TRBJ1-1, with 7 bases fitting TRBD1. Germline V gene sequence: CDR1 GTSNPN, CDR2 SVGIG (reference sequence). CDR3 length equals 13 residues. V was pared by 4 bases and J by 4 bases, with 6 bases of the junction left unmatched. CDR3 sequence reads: CAWIGGDSTEAFF. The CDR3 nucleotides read TGTGCCTGGATAGGAGGGGACAGCACTGAAGCTTTCTTT.

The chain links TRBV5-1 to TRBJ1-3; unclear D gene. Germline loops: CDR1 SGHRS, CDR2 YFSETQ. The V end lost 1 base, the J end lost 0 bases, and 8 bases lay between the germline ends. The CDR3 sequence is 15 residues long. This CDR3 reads CASSLRQSSGNTIYF. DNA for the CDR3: TGCGCCAGCAGCTTGCGTCAGAGCTCTGGAAACACCATATATTTT. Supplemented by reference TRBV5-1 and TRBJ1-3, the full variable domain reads KAGVTQTPRYLIKTRGQQVTLSCSPISGHRSVSWYQQTPGQGLQFLFEYFSETQRNKGNFPGRFSGRQFSNSRSEMNVSTLELGDSALYLCASSLRQSSGNTIYFGEGSWLTVV.

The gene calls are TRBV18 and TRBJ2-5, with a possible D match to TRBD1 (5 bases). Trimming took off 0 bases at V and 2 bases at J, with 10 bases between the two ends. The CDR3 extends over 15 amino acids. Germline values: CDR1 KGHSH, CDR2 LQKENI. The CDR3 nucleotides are TGTGCCAGCTCACCACCGGGCAGGGCACAAGAGACCCAGTACTTC. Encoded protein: CASSPPGRAQETQYF.

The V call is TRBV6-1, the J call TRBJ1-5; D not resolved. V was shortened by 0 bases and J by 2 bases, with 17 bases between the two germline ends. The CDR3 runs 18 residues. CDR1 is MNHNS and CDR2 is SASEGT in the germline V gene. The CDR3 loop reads CASSEALIDGRGNQPQHF. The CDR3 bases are TGTGCCAGCAGTGAAGCCTTAATCGACGGTAGGGGCAATCAGCCCCAGCATTTT.

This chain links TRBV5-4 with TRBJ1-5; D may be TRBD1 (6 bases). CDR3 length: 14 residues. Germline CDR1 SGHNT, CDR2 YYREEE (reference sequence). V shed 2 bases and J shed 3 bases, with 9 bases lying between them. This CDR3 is CASSLQGFNQPQHF. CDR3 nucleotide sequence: TGTGCCAGCAGCTTACAGGGCTTCAATCAGCCCCAGCATTTT. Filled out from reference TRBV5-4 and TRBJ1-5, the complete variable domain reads ETGVTQSPTHLIKTRGQQVTLRCSSQSGHNTVSWYQQALGQGPQFIFQYYREEENGRGNFPPRFSGLQFPNYSSELNVNALELDDSALYLCASSLQGFNQPQHFGDGTRLSIL.

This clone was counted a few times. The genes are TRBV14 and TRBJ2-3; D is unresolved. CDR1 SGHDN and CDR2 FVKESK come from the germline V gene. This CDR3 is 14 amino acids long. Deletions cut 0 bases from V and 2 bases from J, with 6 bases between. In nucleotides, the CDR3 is TGTGCCAGCAGCCAAGATATAGTCACAGATACGCAGTATTTT. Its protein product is CASSQDIVTDTQYF.

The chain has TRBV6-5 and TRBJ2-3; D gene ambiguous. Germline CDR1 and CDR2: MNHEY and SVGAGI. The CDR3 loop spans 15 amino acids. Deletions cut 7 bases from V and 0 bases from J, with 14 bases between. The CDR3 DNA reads TGTGCCAGCATTAGGGCTGATGTTAGCACAGATACGCAGTATTTT. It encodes CASIRADVSTDTQYF.

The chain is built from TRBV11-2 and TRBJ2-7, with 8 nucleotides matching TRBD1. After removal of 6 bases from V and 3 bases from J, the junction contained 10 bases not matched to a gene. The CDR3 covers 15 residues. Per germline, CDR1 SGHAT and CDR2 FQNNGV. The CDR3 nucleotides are TGTGCCAGCAGTCCAACACAGGGGGTAGGCTACGAGCAGTACGTC. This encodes CASSPTQGVGYEQYV.